The 3 T cell receptor beta chains given below trace back to one sample, sequenced in a study of shared clonotypes between healthy human individuals (dated by TCRdb to 2020 to 2021). Library preparation was by the immunoSEQ multiplex PCR assay. The immuneACCESS repertoire file appears here via TCRdb, limited to in-frame rearrangements. These files lack a portion of the clones; in checked studies, under half of the deficit traces to unresolved V genes, and the cause of the others is not known. Across this sample there are some 900,000 clones, with around 80% seen only once. The ten largest clones capture around 1.4% of the sample. The material sequenced was memory CD4+ T cells sorted from blood. This specimen's cell subset or site label, per the study, means: CD45RA-negative fraction. The receptor set was obtained from a man between 18 and 29 years old in good health.

The chain carries TRBV4-1 and TRBJ2-3, with D perhaps assigned TRBD1 or TRBD2 (5 bases each). With 0 bases removed from V and 2 bases from J, the gap between germline ends came to 9 bases. Per germline, CDR1 MGHRA and CDR2 YSYEKL. The CDR3 contains 15 residues. The CDR3 loop is CASSQDWGTTDTQYF. The CDR3 region has the DNA TGCGCCAGCAGCCAAGATTGGGGGACCACAGATACGCAGTATTTT.

The rearrangement joins TRBV21-1 to TRBJ2-6; the D call of TRBD1 is as the table states it, not checked on the DNA. TRBV21-1 is termed a pseudogene. The CDR3 is 20 residues long. In nucleotides, the CDR3 is TGTGCCAGCAGCAAATTAGTTCTACACAGGGGGAACTCTGGGGCCAACGTCCTGACTTTC. Translated: CASSKLVLHRGNSGANVLTF.

The chain is built from TRBV5-8 and TRBJ2-7; D is uncertain. This CDR3 contains 14 residues. Germline-derived CDR1 and CDR2 are SGHTS and YDEGEE. V was pared by 4 bases and J by 6 bases, with 17 bases between. CDR3 DNA: TGTGCCAGCAGCATAGGACCCCACTACTTCGAGCAGTACTTC. Encoded protein: CASSIGPHYFEQYF.